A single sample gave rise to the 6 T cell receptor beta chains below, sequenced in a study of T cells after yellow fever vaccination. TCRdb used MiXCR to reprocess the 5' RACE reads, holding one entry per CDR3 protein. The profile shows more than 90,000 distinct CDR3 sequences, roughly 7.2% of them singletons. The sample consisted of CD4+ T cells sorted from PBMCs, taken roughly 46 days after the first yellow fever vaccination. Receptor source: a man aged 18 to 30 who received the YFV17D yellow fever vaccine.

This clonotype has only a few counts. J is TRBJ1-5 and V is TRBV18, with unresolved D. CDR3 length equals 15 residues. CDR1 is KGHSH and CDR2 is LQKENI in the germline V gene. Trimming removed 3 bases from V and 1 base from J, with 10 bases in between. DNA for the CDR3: TGTGCCAGCTCACCGGAGGGTATAAGCAATCAGCCCCAGCATTTT. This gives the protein CASSPEGISNQPQHF.

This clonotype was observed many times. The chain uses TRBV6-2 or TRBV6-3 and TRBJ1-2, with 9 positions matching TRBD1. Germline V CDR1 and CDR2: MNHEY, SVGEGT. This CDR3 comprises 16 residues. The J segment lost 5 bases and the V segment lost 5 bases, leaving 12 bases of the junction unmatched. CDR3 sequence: CASSDRPGQGLYGYTF. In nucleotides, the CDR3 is TGTGCCAGCAGTGACCGCCCGGGACAGGGCTTATATGGCTACACCTTC.

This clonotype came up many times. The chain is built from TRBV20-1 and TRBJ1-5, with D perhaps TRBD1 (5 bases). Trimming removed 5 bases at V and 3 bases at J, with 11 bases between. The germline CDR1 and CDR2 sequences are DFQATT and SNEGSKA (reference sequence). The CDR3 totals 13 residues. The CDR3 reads CSAVGRTNQPQHF. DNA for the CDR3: TGCAGTGCTGTGGGACGGACCAATCAGCCCCAGCATTTT.

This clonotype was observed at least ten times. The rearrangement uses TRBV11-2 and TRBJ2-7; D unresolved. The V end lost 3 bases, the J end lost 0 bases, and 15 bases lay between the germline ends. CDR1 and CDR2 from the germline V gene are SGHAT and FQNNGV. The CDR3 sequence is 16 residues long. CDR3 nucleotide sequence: TGTGCCAGCAGCTTTAACAACCGACGGGCCTCCTACGAGCAGTACTTC. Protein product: CASSFNNRRASYEQYF.

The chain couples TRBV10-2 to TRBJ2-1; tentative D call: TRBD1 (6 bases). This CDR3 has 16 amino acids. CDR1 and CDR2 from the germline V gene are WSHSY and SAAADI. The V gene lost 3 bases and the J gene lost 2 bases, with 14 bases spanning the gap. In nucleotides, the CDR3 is TGCGCCAGCAGTGACGGTCATGGGGGCGCCTACAATGAGCAGTTCTTC. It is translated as CASSDGHGGAYNEQFF.

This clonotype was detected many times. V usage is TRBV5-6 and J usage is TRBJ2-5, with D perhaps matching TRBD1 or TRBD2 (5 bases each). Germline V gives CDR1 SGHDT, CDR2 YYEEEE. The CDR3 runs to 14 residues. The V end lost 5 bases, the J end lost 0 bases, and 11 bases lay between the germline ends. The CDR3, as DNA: TGTGCCAGCAGGGAGAGGGGAGACCAAGAGACCCAGTACTTC. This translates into CASRERGDQETQYF.